The rows below give T cell receptor beta chains drawn from one sample of a study of human T cells and chemical hapten exposure. TCRdb processed the 5' RACE reads anew with MiXCR; each CDR3 protein has one entry. Among some 150,000 distinct CDR3 sequences, roughly 4% were seen once, and the ten largest hold approximately 1.3%. The receptors shown here come from a female donor in good health. CDR3s include the opening cysteine and the closing phenylalanine or tryptophan. D genes are given only for firm matches. Size tells how often a clone was seen (once, few, many) or the class of an expanded clone, and some rows leave it out.

>.|TRBJ1-5|18|TRBV28|many
TGTGCCAGCAGTTTTGGGCCAGGAGGCCCTTTTAGCAATCAGCCCCAGCATTTT
CASSFGPGGPFSNQPQHF
>.|TRBJ2-7|14|TRBV6-5|few
TGTGCCAGCAGCCAACCCGGACAGTCCTACGAGCAGTACTTC
CASSQPGQSYEQYF
>.|TRBJ2-3|10|TRBV27|many
TGTGCCACCGTCTCTGATACGCAGTATTTT
CATVSDTQYF
>.|TRBJ2-2|13|TRBV11-3|many
TGTGCCAGCAGCCCCGGGCCAGGCCGGGAGCTGTTTTTT
CASSPGPGRELFF
>.|TRBJ2-2|15|TRBV5-1|many
TGCGCCAGCAGCTTGGCCGAGACTTTGACCGGGGAGCTGTTTTTT
CASSLAETLTGELFF
>.|TRBJ1-4|15|TRBV25-1|many
TGTGCCAGCAGTGAATCGAGGGACATATATGAAAAACTGTTTTTT
CASSESRDIYEKLFF
>.|TRBJ1-1|17|TRBV12-3/TRBV12-4|few
TGTGCCAGCAGCCGGGATGACATCACTCCGGTCCGGCGTTACGCTTTCTTT
CASSRDDITPVRRYAFF
>TRBD1|TRBJ1-5|18|TRBV6-6|many
TGTGCCAGCACCAAGGACAGGGGGCTACTCTATAGCAATCAGCCCCAGCATTTT
CASTKDRGLLYSNQPQHF
>TRBD2|TRBJ2-1|15|TRBV10-3|few
TGTGCCATCAGTGACCTAGCGGGGGGTTCCAATGAGCAGTTCTTC
CAISDLAGGSNEQFF
>TRBD2|TRBJ2-3|17|TRBV4-1|many
TGCGCCAGCAGCTCTAGCGGGGCTGGAGGAGGCACAGATACGCAGTATTTT
CASSSSGAGGGTDTQYF
>TRBD1|TRBJ2-5|16|TRBV19|many
TGTGCCAGTAGTATAGGGACAGGGTCAGGGGAAGAGACCCAGTACTTC
CASSIGTGSGEETQYF
>TRBD2|TRBJ2-2|19|TRBV9|many
TGTGCCAGCAGCGCCTCTTGGGGGACTAGCGGGGGGTACACCGGGGAGCTGTTTTTT
CASSASWGTSGGYTGELFF
>.|TRBJ1-1|14|TRBV20-1|many
TGCAGTGCTAGAGAGGGGGGGTGTAACACTGAAGCTTTCTTT
CSAREGGCNTEAFF
>TRBD1|TRBJ1-5|15|TRBV28|many
TGTGCCAGCAGAGATCCGGGACAGAACAATCAGCCCCAGCATTTT
CASRDPGQNNQPQHF
>.|TRBJ2-4|13|TRBV7-3|few
TGTGCCAGCAGCTTAAGACAGGGAGGCATTCAGTACTTC
CASSLRQGGIQYF
>TRBD2|TRBJ2-1|18|TRBV6-2/TRBV6-3|many
TGTGCCAGCAGTATTACTACCGGGACTAGTGGTCGCTACAATGAGCAGTTCTTC
CASSITTGTSGRYNEQFF
>.|TRBJ1-5|14|TRBV20-1|many
TGCAGTCCCCGATCGGACAGCTACAATCAGCCCCAGCATTTT
CSPRSDSYNQPQHF
>TRBD1|TRBJ2-3|12|TRBV6-6|.
TGTGCCAGCAGTACTACAGGGGTGCAGGAGTATTTT
CASSTTGVQEYF
>.|TRBJ2-3|15|TRBV5-4|many
TGTGCCAGCAGCCCAGGGACACGAATCACAGATACGCAGTATTTT
CASSPGTRITDTQYF
>.|TRBJ1-1|14|TRBV11-2|few
TGTGCCAGCAGCTTTGCAGCATGGAACACTGAAGCTTTCTTT
CASSFAAWNTEAFF
>.|TRBJ1-5|14|TRBV12-3/TRBV12-4|few
TGTGCCAGCAGTAAATCATATAGCAATCAGCCCCAGCATTTT
CASSKSYSNQPQHF
>TRBD1|TRBJ2-7|14|TRBV18|.
TGTGCCAGCTCACCGGCGCAGGGGGCATACGAGCAGTACTTC
CASSPAQGAYEQYF
>.|TRBJ1-6|15|TRBV20-1|many
TGCAGTGCCAGGGAAGCAGGGAGCCTTAATTCACCCCTCCACTTT
CSAREAGSLNSPLHF
>TRBD1|TRBJ1-1|16|TRBV5-1|many
TGCGCCAGCAGCTCATCGCGGGGACAGGCGAACACTGAAGCTTTCTTT
CASSSSRGQANTEAFF
>.|TRBJ1-1|14|TRBV7-2|.
TGTGCCAGCAGCAGGACACCTCAGAACACTGAAGCTTTCTTT
CASSRTPQNTEAFF
>TRBD2|TRBJ2-3|20|TRBV12-3/TRBV12-4|.
TGTGCCAGCAGTTTCAACCCCATGGCGGGGGGGCGTGGTGCGGGTCGGACGCAGTATTTT
CASSFNPMAGGRGAGRTQYF
>TRBD2|TRBJ2-3|15|TRBV7-8|many
TGTGCCAGCAGCTCACTAGCGGGGAGCACAGATACGCAGTATTTT
CASSSLAGSTDTQYF
>TRBD1|TRBJ2-2|15|TRBV24-1|many
TGTGCCACCAGTGCCACGACAGGGACGACCGGGGAGCTGTTTTTT
CATSATTGTTGELFF
>.|TRBJ1-5|15|TRBV6-6|many
TGTGCCAGCAGGGCCCGGACGGGTATAAATCAGCCCCAGCATTTT
CASRARTGINQPQHF
>TRBD1|TRBJ2-7|17|TRBV5-6|many
TGTGCCAGCAGCCAGGGCGGGTACGGGACAGGGGTTTTGGAGCAGTACTTC
CASSQGGYGTGVLEQYF
>.|TRBJ1-6|18|TRBV20-1|many
TGCAGTGCTAGCGCCGGTCCGGAATTAAGCTCCTATAATTCACCCCTCCACTTT
CSASAGPELSSYNSPLHF
>.|TRBJ1-1|13|TRBV7-9|many
TGTGCCAGCAGCTTAGAGGGGGGGGCTGAAGCTTTCTTT
CASSLEGGAEAFF